The entry below describes one T cell receptor beta chain. The data stem from a study of blood T cell repertoires in COVID-19. Study details: Both acute and convalescent COVID-19 samples were obtained from the United States, Italy and Spain. T cells, B-cell-depleted T cells, or PBMCs supplied cDNA or gDNA.

Germline assignment: CDR1 MNHEY and CDR2 SVGAGI. V was cut by 2 bases and J by 4 bases, with 11 bases left in between. This CDR3 contains 14 residues. Original processing notes: Estimation of nucleated cell counts was performed using reference gene primer amplification. TCRdb keeps only in-frame clones here, not all; method: immunoSEQ multiplex PCR. V, J and clone size were drawn from that table, and D and trimming were deduced from the DNA. In the table there are about 160,000 clones, roughly 87% of which are singletons. This TCR was sampled from a woman aged 60-75 years who had recovered from COVID-19. The chain links TRBV6-5 to TRBJ1-1; D may be TRBD1 (5 bases). Source material: peripheral blood. The CDR3 DNA is TGTGCCAGCAGTTACGAGGAGGGGTCCACTGAAGCTTTCTTT. It translates to CASSYEEGSTEAFF.